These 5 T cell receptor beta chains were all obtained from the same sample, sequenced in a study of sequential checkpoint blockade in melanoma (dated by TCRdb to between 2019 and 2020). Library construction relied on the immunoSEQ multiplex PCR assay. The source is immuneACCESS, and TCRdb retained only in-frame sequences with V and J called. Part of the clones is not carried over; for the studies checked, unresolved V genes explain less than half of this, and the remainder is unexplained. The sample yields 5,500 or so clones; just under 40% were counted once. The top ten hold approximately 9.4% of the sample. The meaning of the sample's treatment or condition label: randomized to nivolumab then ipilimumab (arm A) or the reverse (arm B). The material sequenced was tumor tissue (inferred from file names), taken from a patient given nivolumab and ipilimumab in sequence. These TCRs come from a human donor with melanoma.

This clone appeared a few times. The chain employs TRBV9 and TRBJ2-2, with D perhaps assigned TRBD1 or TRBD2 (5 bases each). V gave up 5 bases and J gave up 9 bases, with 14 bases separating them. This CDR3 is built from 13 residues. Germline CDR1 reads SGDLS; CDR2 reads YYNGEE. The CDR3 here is CASSEGTFRELFF. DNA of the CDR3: TGTGCCAGCAGTGAGGGGACCTTCCGGGAGCTGTTTTTT.

CDR3 in DNA: TGTGCCAGCAGCGTAGGAACGGGAGGGCAAGAGACCCAGTACTTC. It codes for CASSVGTGGQETQYF. The gene calls are TRBV9 and TRBJ2-5, with 8 bases that match TRBD2. The CDR3 runs 15 residues. With V trimmed by 0 bases and J by 2 bases, 3 bases remained unmatched. The germline V gene has CDR1 SGDLS and CDR2 YYNGEE.

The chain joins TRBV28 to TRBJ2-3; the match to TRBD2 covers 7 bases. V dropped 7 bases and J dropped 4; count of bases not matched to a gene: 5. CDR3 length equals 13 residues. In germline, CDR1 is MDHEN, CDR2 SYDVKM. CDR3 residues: CASMSGNSDTQYF. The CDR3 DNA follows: TGTGCCAGCATGAGCGGGAATTCAGATACGCAGTATTTT.

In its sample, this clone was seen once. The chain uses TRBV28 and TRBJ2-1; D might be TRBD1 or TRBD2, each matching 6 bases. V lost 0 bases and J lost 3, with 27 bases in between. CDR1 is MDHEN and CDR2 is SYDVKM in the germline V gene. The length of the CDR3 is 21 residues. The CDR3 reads CASSLCVGAEGGHHYYNEQFF. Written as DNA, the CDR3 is TGTGCCAGCAGTTTATGCGTCGGAGCAGAGGGGGGACACCACTACTACAATGAGCAGTTCTTC.

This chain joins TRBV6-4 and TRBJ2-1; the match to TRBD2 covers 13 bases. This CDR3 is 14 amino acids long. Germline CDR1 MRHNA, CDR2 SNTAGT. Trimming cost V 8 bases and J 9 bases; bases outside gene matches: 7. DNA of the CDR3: TGTGCCAGCCCCCGACTAGCGGGAGGTCCTGAGCAGTTCTTC. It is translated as CASPRLAGGPEQFF.